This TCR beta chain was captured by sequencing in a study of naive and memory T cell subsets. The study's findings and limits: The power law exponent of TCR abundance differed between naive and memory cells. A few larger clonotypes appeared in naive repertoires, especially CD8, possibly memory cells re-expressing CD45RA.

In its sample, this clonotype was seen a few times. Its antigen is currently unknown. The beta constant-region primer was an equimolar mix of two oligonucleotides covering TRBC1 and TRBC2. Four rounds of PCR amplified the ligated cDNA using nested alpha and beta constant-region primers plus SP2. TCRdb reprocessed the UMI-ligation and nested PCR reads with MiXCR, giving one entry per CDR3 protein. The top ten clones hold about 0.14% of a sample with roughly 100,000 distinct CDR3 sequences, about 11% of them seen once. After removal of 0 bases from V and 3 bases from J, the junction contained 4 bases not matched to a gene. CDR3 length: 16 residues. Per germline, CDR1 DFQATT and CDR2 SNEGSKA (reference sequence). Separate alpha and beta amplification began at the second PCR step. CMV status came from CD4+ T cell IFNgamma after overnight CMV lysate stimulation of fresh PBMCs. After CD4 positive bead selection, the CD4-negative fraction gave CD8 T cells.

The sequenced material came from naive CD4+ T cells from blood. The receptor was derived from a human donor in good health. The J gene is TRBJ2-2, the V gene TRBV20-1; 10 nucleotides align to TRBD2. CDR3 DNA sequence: TGCAGTGCTAGAGATAGTCTAGCGGGAGACACCGGGGAGCTGTTTTTT. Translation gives CSARDSLAGDTGELFF.